This T cell receptor beta chain comes out of a study of CD8+ T cells in alopecia areata. Across the study: Among treated patients, oral tofacitinib was administered at 5 to 10 mg twice daily. The study, taken as a whole, reports: There were many expanded lesional clones persisting in scalp and blood during tofacitinib.

Treatment in this sample: oral pan-JAK inhibitor, 5-10 mg twice daily. The authors extracted RNA and reverse transcribed it into cDNA as the sequencing template. Some clones are missing from TCRdb's copy, which holds only in-frame ones; the method was immunoSEQ multiplex PCR. The sample has about 180,000 clones, 40% to 65% seen once. Germline CDR1 SEHNR, CDR2 FQNEAQ (reference sequence). The CDR3 is 11 residues long. The V end lost 5 bases, the J end lost 6 bases, and 8 bases lay between the germline ends. Turning to this clone: The target antigen is unknown.

This TCR came from a human donor with alopecia areata. Sequencing used CD8+ T cells sorted from blood, obtained at week 24, from a patient treated with tofacitinib. This rearrangement joins TRBV7-9 to TRBJ2-7; D not resolved. The CDR3: CASSERVEQYF. Here the CDR3 DNA reads TGTGCCAGCAGCGAGCGAGTCGAGCAGTACTTC.